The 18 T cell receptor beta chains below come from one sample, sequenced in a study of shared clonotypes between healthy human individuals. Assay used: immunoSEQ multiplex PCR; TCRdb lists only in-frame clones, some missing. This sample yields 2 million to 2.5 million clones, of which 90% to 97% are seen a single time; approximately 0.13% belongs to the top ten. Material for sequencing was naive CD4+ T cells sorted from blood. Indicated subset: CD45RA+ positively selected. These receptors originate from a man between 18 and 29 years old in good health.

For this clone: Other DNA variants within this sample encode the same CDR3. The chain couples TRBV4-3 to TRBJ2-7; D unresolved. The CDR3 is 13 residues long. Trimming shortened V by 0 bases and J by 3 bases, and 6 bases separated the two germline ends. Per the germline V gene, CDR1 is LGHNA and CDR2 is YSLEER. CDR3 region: CASSQESGYEQYF. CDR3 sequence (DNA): TGCGCCAGCAGCCAAGAGTCCGGCTACGAGCAGTACTTC.

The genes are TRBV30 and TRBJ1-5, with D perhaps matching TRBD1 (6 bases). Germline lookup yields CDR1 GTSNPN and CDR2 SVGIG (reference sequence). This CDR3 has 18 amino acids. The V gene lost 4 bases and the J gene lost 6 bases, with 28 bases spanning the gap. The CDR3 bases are TGTGCCTGGATGTCGGGGAATACAGGGCCTACCAGGGGTCAGCCCCAGCATTTT. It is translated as CAWMSGNTGPTRGQPQHF.

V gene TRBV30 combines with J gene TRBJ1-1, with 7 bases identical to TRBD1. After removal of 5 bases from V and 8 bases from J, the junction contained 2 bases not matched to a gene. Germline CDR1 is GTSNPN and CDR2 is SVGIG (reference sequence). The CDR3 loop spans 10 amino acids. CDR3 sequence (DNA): TGTGCCTGGGGACAGGTAGAAGCTTTCTTT. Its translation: CAWGQVEAFF.

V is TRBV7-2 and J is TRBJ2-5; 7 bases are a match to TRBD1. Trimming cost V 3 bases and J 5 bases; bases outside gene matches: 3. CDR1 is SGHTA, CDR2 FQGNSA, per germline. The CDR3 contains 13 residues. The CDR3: CASSLTGYETQYF. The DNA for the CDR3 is TGTGCCAGCAGCTTGACAGGGTACGAGACCCAGTACTTC.

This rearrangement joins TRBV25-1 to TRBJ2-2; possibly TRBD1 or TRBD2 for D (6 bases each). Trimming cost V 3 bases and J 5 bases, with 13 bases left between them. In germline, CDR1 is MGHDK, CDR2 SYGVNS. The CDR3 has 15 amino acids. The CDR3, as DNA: TGTGCCAGCAGTGAGGCTGGGGGGCGTACCGGGGAGCTGTTTTTT. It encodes CASSEAGGRTGELFF.

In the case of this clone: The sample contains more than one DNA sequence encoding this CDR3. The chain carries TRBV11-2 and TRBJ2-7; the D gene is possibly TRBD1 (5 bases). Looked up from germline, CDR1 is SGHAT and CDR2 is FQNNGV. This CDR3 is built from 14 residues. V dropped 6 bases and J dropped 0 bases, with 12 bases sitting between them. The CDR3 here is CASSLDRSSYEQYF. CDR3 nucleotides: TGTGCCAGCAGTCTCGACAGAAGCTCCTACGAGCAGTACTTC.

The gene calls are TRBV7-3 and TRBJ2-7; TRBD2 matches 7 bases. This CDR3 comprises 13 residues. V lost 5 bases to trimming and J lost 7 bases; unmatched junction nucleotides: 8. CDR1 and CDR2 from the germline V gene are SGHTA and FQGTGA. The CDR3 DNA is TGTGCCAGCAGCCTCCGGGCGCGGGAGGAGCAGTACTTC. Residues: CASSLRAREEQYF.

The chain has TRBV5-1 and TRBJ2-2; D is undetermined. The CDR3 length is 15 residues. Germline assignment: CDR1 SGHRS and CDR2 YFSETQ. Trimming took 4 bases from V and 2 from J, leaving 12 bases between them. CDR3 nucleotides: TGCGCCAGCAGCATCCAGGAACCTAACACCGGGGAGCTGTTTTTT. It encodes CASSIQEPNTGELFF. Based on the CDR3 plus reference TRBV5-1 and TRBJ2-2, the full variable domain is KAGVTQTPRYLIKTRGQQVTLSCSPISGHRSVSWYQQTPGQGLQFLFEYFSETQRNKGNFPGRFSGRQFSNSRSEMNVSTLELGDSALYLCASSIQEPNTGELFFGEGSRLTVL.

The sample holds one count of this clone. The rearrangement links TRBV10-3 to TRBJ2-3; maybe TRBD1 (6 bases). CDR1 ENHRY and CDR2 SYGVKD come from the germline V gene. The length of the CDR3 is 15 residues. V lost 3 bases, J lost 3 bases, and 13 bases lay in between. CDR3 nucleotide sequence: TGTGCCATCAGTGACCTTTGGACAGCAACAGATACGCAGTATTTT. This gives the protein CAISDLWTATDTQYF.

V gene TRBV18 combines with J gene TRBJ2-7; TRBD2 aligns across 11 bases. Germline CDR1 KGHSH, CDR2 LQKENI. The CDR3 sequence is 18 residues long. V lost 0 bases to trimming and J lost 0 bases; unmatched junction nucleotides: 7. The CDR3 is CASSPPGLAGGISYEQYF. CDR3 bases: TGTGCCAGCTCACCACCGGGGCTAGCGGGAGGCATCTCCTACGAGCAGTACTTC.

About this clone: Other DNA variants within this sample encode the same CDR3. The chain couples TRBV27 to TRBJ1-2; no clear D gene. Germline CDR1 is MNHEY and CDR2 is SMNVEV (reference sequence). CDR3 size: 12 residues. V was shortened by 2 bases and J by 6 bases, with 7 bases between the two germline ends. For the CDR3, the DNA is TGTGCCAGCAGTTTACGAGGGAATGGCTACACCTTC. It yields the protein CASSLRGNGYTF.

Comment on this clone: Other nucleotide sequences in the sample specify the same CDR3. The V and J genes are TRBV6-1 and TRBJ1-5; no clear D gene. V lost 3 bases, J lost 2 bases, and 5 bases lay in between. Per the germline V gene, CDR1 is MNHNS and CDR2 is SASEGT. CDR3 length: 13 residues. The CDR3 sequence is CASSDRGNQPQHF. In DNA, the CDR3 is TGTGCCAGCAGTGATCGAGGCAATCAGCCCCAGCATTTT.

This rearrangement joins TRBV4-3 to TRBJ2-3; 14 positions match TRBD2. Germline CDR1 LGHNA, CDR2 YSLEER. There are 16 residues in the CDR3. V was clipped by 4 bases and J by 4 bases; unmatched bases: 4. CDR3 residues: CASSPGTSGSPDTQYF. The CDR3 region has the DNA TGCGCCAGCAGCCCCGGGACTAGCGGGAGTCCAGATACGCAGTATTTT.

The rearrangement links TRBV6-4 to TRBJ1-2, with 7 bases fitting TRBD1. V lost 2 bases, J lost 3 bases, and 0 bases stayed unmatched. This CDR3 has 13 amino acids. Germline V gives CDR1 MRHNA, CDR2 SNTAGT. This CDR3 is CASSDTGDYGYTF. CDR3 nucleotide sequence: TGTGCCAGCAGTGACACAGGGGACTATGGCTACACCTTC.

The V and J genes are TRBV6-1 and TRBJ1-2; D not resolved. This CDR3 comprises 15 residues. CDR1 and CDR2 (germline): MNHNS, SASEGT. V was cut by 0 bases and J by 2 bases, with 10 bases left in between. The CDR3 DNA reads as TGTGCCAGCAGTGAAGCTTCCAACACAAACTATGGCTACACCTTC. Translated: CASSEASNTNYGYTF.

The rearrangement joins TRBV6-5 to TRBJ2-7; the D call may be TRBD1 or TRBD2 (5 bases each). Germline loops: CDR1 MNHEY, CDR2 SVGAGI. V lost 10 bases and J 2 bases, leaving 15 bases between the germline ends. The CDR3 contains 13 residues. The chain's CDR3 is CATRDDNTYEQYF. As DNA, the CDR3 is TGTGCCACCAGGGACGACAACACCTACGAGCAGTACTTC.

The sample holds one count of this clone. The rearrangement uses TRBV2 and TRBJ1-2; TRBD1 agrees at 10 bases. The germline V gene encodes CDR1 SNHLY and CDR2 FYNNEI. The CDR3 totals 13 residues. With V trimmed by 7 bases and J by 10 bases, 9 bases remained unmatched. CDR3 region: CASNKDRGQVYTF. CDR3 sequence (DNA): TGTGCCAGCAACAAAGACAGGGGGCAAGTCTACACCTTC.

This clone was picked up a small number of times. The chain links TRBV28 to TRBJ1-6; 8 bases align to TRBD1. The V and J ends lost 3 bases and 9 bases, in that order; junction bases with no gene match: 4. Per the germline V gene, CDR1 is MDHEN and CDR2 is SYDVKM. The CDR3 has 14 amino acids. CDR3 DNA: TGTGCCAGCAGTTTTCCGGACAGGGCTTCACCCCTCCACTTT. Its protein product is CASSFPDRASPLHF.